Following are 5 T cell receptor beta chains from one sample sequenced in a study of blood T cells in healthy people across ages (dated by TCRdb to between 2015 and 2016). Libraries came from 5' RACE. The sequencer was an Illumina HiSeq 2500. A second roughly 7 to 12 cycle PCR used a sample-barcoded 5' primer and a J-beta primer mix. The public reads were quality trimmed at Q25 with fastp and then assembled into clones with MiXCR by TCRdb, keeping productive beta chains. Rows with one shared CDR3 protein collapse into an entry with the most common genes and DNA. The sample yields over a million distinct CDR3 sequences; 35% to 45% were counted once. Over 3.5% of the sample is in the top ten clones. Sequencing input: blood. The receptor set was obtained from a woman younger than 35 in good health.

The J gene is TRBJ2-2, the V gene TRBV20-1; 11 positions agree with TRBD2. The germline gives CDR1 DFQATT, CDR2 SNEGSKA (reference sequence). After removal of 0 bases from V and 6 bases from J, the junction contained 3 bases not matched to a gene. The CDR3 extends over 15 amino acids. DNA of the CDR3: TGCAGTGCTAGAGATAGCGGGGGGGCACCCGGGGAGCTGTTTTTT. This gives the protein CSARDSGGAPGELFF.

The gene calls are TRBV12-5 and TRBJ2-5; D ambiguous. Trimming cost V 5 bases and J 11 bases, with 21 bases left between them. Germline CDR1 and CDR2: LGHNT and FRNRAP. The CDR3 loop spans 14 amino acids. The CDR3 loop reads CASGQTNVPSGQYF. As DNA, the CDR3 is TGTGCTAGTGGTCAGACAAACGTACCGTCCGGGCAGTACTTC.

The chain joins TRBV7-6 to TRBJ2-3; 11 bases fit TRBD2. In germline, CDR1 is SGHVS, CDR2 FNYEAQ. This CDR3 spans 18 amino acids. V was clipped by 5 bases and J by 4 bases; unmatched bases: 14. The DNA of the CDR3 is TGTGCCAGCAGCCCGCTAGCGGGAGGTCTCCACGGCGCAGATACGCAGTATTTT. It specifies CASSPLAGGLHGADTQYF.

The chain combines TRBV28 with TRBJ2-6; 11 bases are a match to TRBD1. CDR1 and CDR2 (germline): MDHEN, SYDVKM. Trimming took 4 bases from V and 1 from J; bases not matched to a gene: 3. The CDR3 length is 17 residues. The chain's CDR3 is CASSSGTGGSGANVLTF. DNA of the CDR3: TGTGCCAGCAGTTCCGGGACAGGGGGATCTGGGGCCAACGTCCTGACTTTC.

This clonotype was recorded many times. This chain joins TRBV5-1 and TRBJ2-3; D might be TRBD2 (5 bases). The CDR3 totals 15 residues. Germline CDR1 is SGHRS and CDR2 is YFSETQ. V dropped 4 bases and J dropped 0 bases, with 12 bases sitting between them. CDR3: CASSAIGGSTDTQYF. The CDR3 region has the DNA TGCGCCAGCAGCGCGATTGGCGGGAGCACAGATACGCAGTATTTT.